The clone carrying this T cell receptor (beta chain) was seen a single time. Its antigen remains unidentified. This sample is drawn from a study of cytomegalovirus exposure and HLA in healthy donors. Study-wide findings and caveats: Immune exposure information comprised only CMV serostatus. The study recorded 150 to 200 TCR beta chains that were cytomegalovirus-associated.

The CDR3 is 13 residues long. The germline V and J ends were trimmed by 5 bases and 7 bases, with 14 bases remaining between them. The germline V gene encodes CDR1 SGHTA and CDR2 FQGNSA. Both 60 Vbeta primers and 13 Jbeta primers went into the PCR. Repertoires were generated with immunoSEQ multiplex PCR, while TCRdb's copy carries only in-frame clones and drops some. The data show 100,000 to 150,000 clones, roughly 77% seen once. The chain joins TRBV7-2 to TRBJ2-5; D may be TRBD1 (5 bases). The clonotype was recovered from a man aged 25 to 40 in good health and CMV-seronegative. Sequencing input: PBMCs. CDR3 sequence reads: CASSPTASGTQYF. The DNA for the CDR3 is TGTGCCAGCAGCCCGACAGCTTCGGGGACCCAGTACTTC. The full variable domain, in which reference TRBV7-2 and TRBJ2-5 provide the parts outside the CDR3, is GAGVSQSPSNKVTEKGKDVELRCDPISGHTALYWYRQSLGQGLEFLIYFQGNSAPDKSGLPSDRFSAERTGGSVSTLTIQRTQQEDSAVYLCASSPTASGTQYFGPGTRLLVL.